The rows below give T cell receptor beta chains drawn from one sample of a study of tumor-infiltrating lymphocytes in primary liver carcinoma. A single record per CDR3 protein comes from TCRdb applying MiXCR to the multiplex PCR reads. The data show 310,000 or so distinct CDR3 sequences, about 50% seen once. The source material was peripheral blood. The source is a woman between 25 and 40 years old with primary liver carcinoma and hepatitis B virus infection. Each CDR3 is given with its conserved first and last residue. Each record gives: clone size, D gene, V gene, J gene, CDR3 DNA, CDR3 protein. A D gene is named only where the DNA matches it firmly. The size of a clone is reported for some rows only, either as once, few or many, or as a class for expanded clones.

once	.	TRBV11-2	TRBJ1-3	TGTGCCAGCAAACGAAGGGTACTTGGAAACGCCATATATTTT	CASKRRVLGNAIYF
.	.	TRBV29-1	TRBJ1-1	TGCAGCGTTGCTTTCAGGGCGATGAGCACTGAAGCTTTCTTT	CSVAFRAMSTEAFF
many	TRBD2	TRBV11-2	TRBJ2-4	TGTGCCAGCAGCTCCCGACTAGCGGGACTTCTAAACATTCAGTACTTC	CASSSRLAGLLNIQYF
.	.	TRBV14	TRBJ2-7	TGTGCCAGCAGCCAAGGAGTAAGAGAAGGGCCCGAGCAGTACTTC	CASSQGVREGPEQYF
.	TRBD2	TRBV28	TRBJ2-7	TGTGCCAGCAGTGACCAGGGAGGGCCCCTAAGGGCCGAGCAGTACTTC	CASSDQGGPLRAEQYF
.	TRBD1	TRBV12-3/TRBV12-4	TRBJ2-7	TGTGCCAACAGCCCCCGCGGGACAGGGGTTGACGAGCAGTACTTC	CANSPRGTGVDEQYF
.	TRBD1	TRBV7-8	TRBJ2-5	TGTGCCAGCAGCCCCGGGACAGGGGCGAGGGAGACCCAGTACTTC	CASSPGTGARETQYF
.	.	TRBV12-3/TRBV12-4	TRBJ2-4	TGTGCCAGCAGTTTAGATGGGGGAAACTTTCACTACTTC	CASSLDGGNFHYF
.	.	TRBV6-1	TRBJ1-2	TGTGCCAGCAGTGAACGCGGGCGGAGCTACTATGGCTACACCTTC	CASSERGRSYYGYTF
.	TRBD2	TRBV6-5	TRBJ2-1	TGTGCCAGCAGTGCCGGTAGCGGGTCCCACTCCTACAATGAGCGGTTCTTC	CASSAGSGSHSYNERFF
many	.	TRBV12-3/TRBV12-4	TRBJ2-2	TGTGCCAGCAGTATCGGGACCGGGGAGCTGTTTTTT	CASSIGTGELFF
.	.	TRBV12-3/TRBV12-4	TRBJ2-7	TGTGCCAGCAGCCTAACGTCGAGGGCCTTCGACGAGCAGCACTTC	CASSLTSRAFDEQHF
many	.	TRBV11-2	TRBJ2-7	TGTGCCAGCAGCTTCATTCCGCGCACAGGCTACGAGCAGTACTTC	CASSFIPRTGYEQYF
.	.	TRBV5-5	TRBJ1-1	TGTACCAGCAGCTCCTGGGGGTACACTGAAGCTTTCTTT	CTSSSWGYTEAFF
.	.	TRBV4-1	TRBJ2-3	TGCGCCAACAGCCATGGTCTTGAAGGGGACGTGACAGATACGCAGTATTTT	CANSHGLEGDVTDTQYF
.	.	TRBV2	TRBJ2-5	TGTGCCAGCAGGGGTTTTGGACAAGAGGCCCAGTACTTC	CASRGFGQEAQYF
.	.	TRBV14	TRBJ1-6	TGTGCCAGCAGCCTTACAGGGCGGAATTCACCCCTCCACTTT	CASSLTGRNSPLHF
.	.	TRBV28	TRBJ2-1	TGTGCCAGCAGCAAACCACGAGCGGATTCCTACAATGAGCAGTTCTTC	CASSKPRADSYNEQFF
.	.	TRBV7-2	TRBJ1-1	TGTGCCAGCAGCTTGAAGAGAACTAACACTGAAGCTTTCTTT	CASSLKRTNTEAFF
.	.	TRBV28	TRBJ1-3	TGTGCCAGCAGAGGTCCAGCAAACACTGGAAACACCATATATTTT	CASRGPANTGNTIYF
.	.	TRBV11-2	TRBJ2-7	TGTGCCAGCAGCTCAGGGATTAGCGAGCAATACTTC	CASSSGISEQYF
few	TRBD2	TRBV29-1	TRBJ2-1	TGCAGCGTTGGAAGGCAACTAGCGGGAGCCAATGAGCAGTTCTTC	CSVGRQLAGANEQFF
.	TRBD2	TRBV10-3	TRBJ2-7	TGTGCCATCTCCAGGGGACTAGCGGGAGTTTACGAACTGTACTTC	CAISRGLAGVYELYF
few	TRBD1	TRBV12-3/TRBV12-4	TRBJ1-6	TGTGCCAGCATTAACTCAGGGGGCCTTAATTCACCCCTCCACTTT	CASINSGGLNSPLHF
.	.	TRBV28	TRBJ2-1	TGTGCCAGCAGTTTCTACGGCGGGCAAAACAATGAGCAGTTCTTC	CASSFYGGQNNEQFF
few	.	TRBV6-5	TRBJ1-1	TGTGCCTGCAGTTCAAACCCAGGCCTCCACACTGAAGCTTTCTTT	CACSSNPGLHTEAFF